These 23 T cell receptor beta chains were sequenced from one sample in a study of response to subunit inactivated influenza vaccine (dated by TCRdb to the late 2010s). Library preparation was by RT-PCR. TCRdb lists the instrument as Illumina HiSeq 2500. In-frame beta chains were kept once TCRdb had trimmed the public reads at Q25 with fastp and called clones with MiXCR. Duplicate CDR3 protein sequences are folded into a single record with the most common DNA and genes. The sample includes 500,000 to 600,000 distinct CDR3 sequences, with 13% observed a single time. In total, the top ten clones hold approximately 14% of the sample. Taken with the paper, the label for time point translates to: 45 days after influenza vaccine administration. The starting material was PBMCs from blood, obtained 45 days after vaccination. All receptors come from a man aged 45-60 years who received an inactivated influenza vaccine. Donor details come from another sample of the same person, matched by shared clones.

V usage is TRBV15 and J usage is TRBJ2-2; D not certain. Trimming cost V 0 bases and J 0 bases, with 8 bases left between them. CDR3 length: 16 amino acids. Per the germline V gene, CDR1 is LNHNV and CDR2 is YYDKDF (reference sequence). The CDR3 region is CATSRDLPPNTGELFF. As DNA, the CDR3 is TGTGCCACCAGCAGAGATCTACCCCCGAACACCGGGGAGCTGTTTTTT.

This chain links TRBV3-1 with TRBJ2-1, with 12 nucleotides matching TRBD1. CDR1 and CDR2 from the germline V gene are LGHDT and YNNKEL (reference sequence). The CDR3 length is 17 residues. V lost 4 bases and J lost 3; bases outside the gene matches: 7. The CDR3 is CASSPNRDRGLYNEQFF. In DNA form, the CDR3 reads TGTGCCAGCAGCCCAAATCGGGACAGGGGGCTCTACAATGAGCAGTTCTTC.

The chain employs TRBV20-1 and TRBJ2-3, with D possibly matching TRBD2 (7 bases). Trimming left V 4 bases short and J 10 bases short, with 15 bases between. Germline values: CDR1 DFQATT, CDR2 SNEGSKA (reference sequence). The CDR3 length is 12 residues. The CDR3: CSATGGSGAQYF. The CDR3 nucleotides are TGCAGTGCTACGGGGGGCTCCGGAGCGCAGTATTTT.

This clonotype was seen at least ten times. CDR3 coding DNA: TGTGCCAGCAGTCCCAAGGATACGCAGTATTTT. This sequence encodes CASSPKDTQYF. The rearrangement joins TRBV12-3 or TRBV12-4 to TRBJ2-3; D gene unclear. The V end was cut by 5 bases, the J end by 6 bases, with 6 bases between. The CDR3 covers 11 residues.

This chain connects TRBV7-3 to TRBJ2-5; the D gene is possibly TRBD2 (7 bases). The CDR3 totals 15 residues. Trimming left V 4 bases short and J 4 bases short, with 16 bases between. Germline V gives CDR1 SGHTA, CDR2 FQGTGA. CDR3 nucleotides: TGTGCCAGCAGCTCCCAAGGGGGGGGCGCAGAGACCCAGTACTTC. Translating gives CASSSQGGGAETQYF.

This clonotype was seen only a few times. The V and J genes are TRBV4-3 and TRBJ2-7; D ambiguous. Between the trimmed V and J ends, which lost 0 bases and 4 bases, there was a span of 7 bases. Germline CDR1 and CDR2: LGHNA and YSLEER. The CDR3 consists of 13 residues. The chain's CDR3 is CASSQDWAYEQYF. As DNA, the CDR3 is TGCGCCAGCAGCCAAGATTGGGCATACGAGCAGTACTTC.

V gene TRBV4-2 combines with J gene TRBJ2-1; D possibly corresponds to TRBD1 (6 bases). V shed 5 bases and J shed 5 bases, with 16 bases lying between them. Looked up from germline, CDR1 is LGHNA and CDR2 is YNFKEQ. This CDR3 has 15 residues. The CDR3 region is CASSSDRTADNEQFF. In DNA, the CDR3 is TGTGCCAGCAGCTCAGACCGGACAGCAGACAATGAGCAGTTCTTC.

This clonotype was detected a few times. The chain employs TRBV5-1 and TRBJ2-3; D unclear. The CDR3 extends over 13 amino acids. V was trimmed by 5 bases and J by 5 bases, leaving 12 bases between them. CDR1 and CDR2 from the germline V gene are SGHRS and YFSETQ. The CDR3 here is CASSLSFGDTQYF. CDR3 bases: TGCGCCAGCAGTTTATCCTTTGGAGATACGCAGTATTTT.

The chain couples TRBV3-1 to TRBJ1-4; maybe TRBD1 (6 bases). Germline values: CDR1 LGHDT, CDR2 YNNKEL (reference sequence). The CDR3 covers 15 residues. V was shortened by 1 base and J by 6 bases, with 12 bases between the two germline ends. The CDR3 DNA reads as TGTGCCAGCAGCCAAGTGTCAGGGGAGCATGAAAAACTGTTTTTT. Protein product: CASSQVSGEHEKLFF. The whole variable domain, remainder taken from reference TRBV3-1 and TRBJ1-4, is DTAVSQTPKYLVTQMGNDKSIKCEQNLGHDTMYWYKQDSKKFLKIMFSYNNKELIINETVPNRFSPKSPDKAHLNLHINSLELGDSAVYFCASSQVSGEHEKLFFGSGTQLSVL.

The J gene is TRBJ2-5, the V gene TRBV28; 9 nucleotides align to TRBD2. Trimming took 3 bases from V and 3 from J; bases not matched to a gene: 5. Germline-derived CDR1 and CDR2 are MDHEN and SYDVKM. The CDR3 sequence is 15 residues long. The DNA for the CDR3 is TGTGCCAGCAGTTTGGGCGGGGGGGCGGAAGAGACCCAGTACTTC. It codes for CASSLGGGAEETQYF.

This sequence joins TRBV5-5 and TRBJ2-7; 7 nucleotides line up with TRBD1. Germline V gene data show CDR1 as SGHKS and CDR2 as YYEKEE (reference sequence). V was clipped by 4 bases and J by 11 bases; unmatched bases: 12. This CDR3 is built from 13 residues. In DNA form, the CDR3 reads TGTGCCAGCAGCATTACACGACAGGGTGGGAAGTACTTC. This gives the protein CASSITRQGGKYF.

The CDR3 sequence: CSASTGTENTGELFF. CDR3 sequence (DNA): TGCAGTGCTAGCACCGGGACAGAAAACACCGGGGAGCTGTTTTTT. The rearrangement uses TRBV20-1 and TRBJ2-2; 7 nucleotides agree with TRBD1. The CDR3 totals 15 residues. Germline V gene lookup returns CDR1 DFQATT and CDR2 SNEGSKA (reference sequence). V lost 3 bases, J lost 2 bases, and 6 bases stayed unmatched.

Ten or more counts support this clonotype. The genes are TRBV20-1 and TRBJ2-5; 10 nucleotides line up with TRBD2. Germline V CDR1 and CDR2: DFQATT, SNEGSKA (reference sequence). This CDR3 region has 16 residues. The junction had 9 bases not matched to a gene; V was cut back by 0 bases and J by 5 bases. CDR3 in DNA: TGCAGTGCTAGAGATCTCCTAGCGGGAGCGTCGGAGACCCAGTACTTC. It codes for CSARDLLAGASETQYF.

This clonotype has ten or more counts. V is TRBV29-1 and J is TRBJ2-7; TRBD1 aligns across 8 bases. The CDR3 runs 16 residues. The V gene end was trimmed by 2 bases and the J gene end by 4 bases; junction bases not matched to a gene: 13. CDR1 and CDR2 from the germline V gene are SQVTM and ANQGSEA. The CDR3 spells CSVEYSSQGAGYEQYF. For the CDR3, the DNA is TGCAGCGTTGAATATTCATCCCAGGGGGCTGGGTACGAGCAGTACTTC.

This clonotype was seen many times. The chain employs TRBV20-1 and TRBJ1-1, with D hard to call. Germline V gene lookup returns CDR1 DFQATT and CDR2 SNEGSKA (reference sequence). The V and J ends lost 6 bases and 1 base respectively, with 15 bases between them. This CDR3 region has 14 residues. This chain's CDR3 is CSAHLPPGNTEAFF. The CDR3 nucleotides read TGCAGTGCCCATTTGCCCCCGGGGAACACTGAAGCTTTCTTT.

V is TRBV7-9 and J is TRBJ2-5; D gene uncertain. V lost 4 bases to trimming and J lost 4 bases, with 7 bases between them. Germline V gene data show CDR1 as SEHNR and CDR2 as FQNEAQ (reference sequence). CDR3 size: 12 residues. This CDR3 is CASSYLGETQYF. In DNA, the CDR3 is TGTGCCAGCAGCTACCTGGGAGAGACCCAGTACTTC.

This clonotype showed up just a few times. The DNA of the CDR3 is TGCAGTGCTTCCCGGTCGGCGAGAGAGACCCAGTACTTC. This translates into CSASRSARETQYF. This chain uses TRBV20-1 with TRBJ2-5; no clear D gene. This CDR3 comprises 13 residues. The germline V gene encodes CDR1 DFQATT and CDR2 SNEGSKA (reference sequence). V shed 5 bases and J shed 4 bases, with 14 bases lying between them.

This clonotype appeared a single time. CDR3 nucleotide sequence: TGCGCCAGCAGCTGGGGGTCGGCGCAGGGAGCCTACGAGCAGTACTTC. Translating it yields CASSWGSAQGAYEQYF. V gene TRBV5-1 combines with J gene TRBJ2-7, with D perhaps being TRBD1 or TRBD2 (5 bases each). Germline V gives CDR1 SGHRS, CDR2 YFSETQ. The CDR3 has 16 residues. Trimming stripped 3 bases from V and 2 bases from J, with 18 bases between. Drawing the rest from reference TRBV5-1 and TRBJ2-7, the complete variable domain is KAGVTQTPRYLIKTRGQQVTLSCSPISGHRSVSWYQQTPGQGLQFLFEYFSETQRNKGNFPGRFSGRQFSNSRSEMNVSTLELGDSALYLCASSWGSAQGAYEQYFGPGTRLTVT.

The V gene is TRBV24-1, the J gene TRBJ1-5; D may be TRBD1 (6 bases). Trimming pared 9 bases from V and 1 base from J, leaving 15 bases between. Germline V gene lookup returns CDR1 KGHDR and CDR2 SFDVKD. The CDR3 is 15 amino acids. CDR3 DNA sequence: TGTGCCACCGCAGCCAGGGGCGGAAGCAATCAGCCCCAGCATTTT. Its translation is CATAARGGSNQPQHF.

The chain has TRBV3-1 and TRBJ1-2; TRBD1 is a possible D gene (6 bases). V dropped 4 bases and J dropped 4 bases, with 13 bases sitting between them. The CDR3 runs 14 residues. Germline CDR1 and CDR2: LGHDT and YNNKEL (reference sequence). The CDR3 sequence is CASSLLRGSYGYTF. The DNA for the CDR3 is TGTGCCAGCAGCCTATTGAGGGGGTCCTATGGCTACACCTTC.

The rearrangement links TRBV10-3 to TRBJ2-7; D is perhaps TRBD1 (6 bases). Germline loops: CDR1 ENHRY, CDR2 SYGVKD. This CDR3 has 13 residues. Trimming shortened V by 4 bases and J by 4 bases, and 11 bases separated the two germline ends. This CDR3 reads CAISVQQGYEQYF. In DNA form, the CDR3 reads TGTGCCATCAGTGTTCAACAGGGTTACGAGCAGTACTTC.

This chain links TRBV14 with TRBJ1-1; D is uncertain. Germline V CDR1 and CDR2: SGHDN, FVKESK. The CDR3 spans 12 residues. V dropped 4 bases and J dropped 4 bases, with 7 bases sitting between them. CDR3 region: CASSRLATEAFF. CDR3 DNA sequence: TGTGCCAGCAGCCGTCTGGCCACTGAAGCTTTCTTT.

As regards this clonotype: This could be a read error, since a much larger clone is one nucleotide away. Because the CDR3 is missing its conserved closing phenylalanine or tryptophan, this is likely a read error. The chain uses TRBV12-3 or TRBV12-4 and TRBJ2-1; maybe TRBD2 (6 bases). CDR3 length equals 14 residues. The V and J ends lost 6 bases and 4 bases respectively, with 13 bases between them. Here the CDR3 DNA reads TGTGCCAGCAGCCCTGCCCGGGGGTACAATGAGCAGTTCTCC. It translates to CASSPARGYNEQFS.